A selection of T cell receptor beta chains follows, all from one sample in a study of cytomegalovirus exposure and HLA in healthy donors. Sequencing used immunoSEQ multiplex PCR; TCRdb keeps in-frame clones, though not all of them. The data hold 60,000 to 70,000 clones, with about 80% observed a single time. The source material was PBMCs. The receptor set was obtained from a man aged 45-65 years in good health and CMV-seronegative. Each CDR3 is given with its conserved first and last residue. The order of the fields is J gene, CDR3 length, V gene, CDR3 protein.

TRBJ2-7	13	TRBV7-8	CASSYGGSYEQYF
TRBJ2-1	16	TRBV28	CASSSPGAGNYNEQFF
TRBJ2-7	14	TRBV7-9	CASNLIGSSYEQYF
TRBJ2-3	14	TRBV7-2	CASSFRQDRDTQYF
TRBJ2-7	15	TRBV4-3	CASSQGTSGRYEQYF
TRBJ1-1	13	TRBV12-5	CASGLVRGTEAFF
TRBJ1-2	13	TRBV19	CASSMDSNYGYTF
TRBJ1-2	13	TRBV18	CASSQDRDYGYTF
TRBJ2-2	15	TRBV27	CASTWGGPNTGELFF
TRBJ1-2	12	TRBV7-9	CASSLAPGSYTF
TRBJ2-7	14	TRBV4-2	CASRGLAGSYEQYF
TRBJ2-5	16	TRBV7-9	CASSYPVGTGEETQYF
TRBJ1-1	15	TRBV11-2	CASSLDGLVATEAFF
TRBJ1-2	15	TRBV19	CASSIPGVVNYGYTF
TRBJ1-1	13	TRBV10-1	CASSESEGRKAFF
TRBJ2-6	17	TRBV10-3	CAIRGTDLSSGANVLTF
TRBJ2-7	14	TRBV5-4	CASSRDTYSYEQYF
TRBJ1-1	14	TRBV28	CASSLIQGNTEAFF
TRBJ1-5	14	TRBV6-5	CASSRDRGNQPQHF
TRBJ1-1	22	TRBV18	CASSPRQGLYGMGWERNTEAFF
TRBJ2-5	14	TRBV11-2	CASSLRLAVETQYF
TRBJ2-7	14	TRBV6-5	CASSPPGQSYEQYF
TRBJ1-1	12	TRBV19	CASSIVRGEAFF
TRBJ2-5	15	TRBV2	CASVTSGRRGETQYF
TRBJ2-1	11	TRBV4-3	CASSQSNEQFF
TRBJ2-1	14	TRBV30	CAWNNGGRDNEQFF
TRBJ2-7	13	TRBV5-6	CASSLAGVGEQYF
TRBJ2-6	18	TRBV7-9	CASSSSLAGKAGANVLTF
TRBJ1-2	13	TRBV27	CASSPQRNYGYTF
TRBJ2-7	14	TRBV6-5	CASSRTVQAYEQYF
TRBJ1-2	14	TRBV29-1	CSVDFVAGGVSYTF
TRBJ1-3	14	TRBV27	CASSLQGSGNTIYF
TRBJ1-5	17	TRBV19	CASSMTGGGIGNQPQHF
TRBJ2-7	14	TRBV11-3	CASSLAQGWGEQYF
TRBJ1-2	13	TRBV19	CASSIAPYNGYTF
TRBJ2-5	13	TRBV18	CASSQGVRETQYF
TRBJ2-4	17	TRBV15	CATSRDLGGPAKNIQYF
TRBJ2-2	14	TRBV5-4	CASSQPNQDGELFF
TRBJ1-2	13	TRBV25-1	CASSGGEWAGYTF
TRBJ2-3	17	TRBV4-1	CASSPSGQTFSTDTQYF
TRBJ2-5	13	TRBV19	CASSTLDRETQYF